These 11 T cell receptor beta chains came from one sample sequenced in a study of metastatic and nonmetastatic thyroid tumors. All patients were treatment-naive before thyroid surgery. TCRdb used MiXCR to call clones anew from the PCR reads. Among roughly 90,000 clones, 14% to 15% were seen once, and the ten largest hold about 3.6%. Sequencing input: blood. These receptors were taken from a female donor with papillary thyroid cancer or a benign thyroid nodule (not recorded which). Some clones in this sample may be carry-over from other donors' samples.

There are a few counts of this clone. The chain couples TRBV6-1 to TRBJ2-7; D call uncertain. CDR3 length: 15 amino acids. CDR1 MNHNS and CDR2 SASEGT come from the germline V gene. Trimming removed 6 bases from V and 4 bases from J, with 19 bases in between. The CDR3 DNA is TGTGCCAGCAGCTTTTCCCTGGACGCAAGATACGAGCAGTACTTC. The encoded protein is CASSFSLDARYEQYF.

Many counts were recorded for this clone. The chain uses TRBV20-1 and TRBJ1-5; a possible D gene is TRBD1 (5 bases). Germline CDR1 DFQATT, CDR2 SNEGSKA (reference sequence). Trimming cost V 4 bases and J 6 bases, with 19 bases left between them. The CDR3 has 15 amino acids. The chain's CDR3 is CSATSGSQGRQPQHF. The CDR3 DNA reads TGCAGTGCTACCAGTGGGTCTCAGGGCCGTCAGCCCCAGCATTTT.

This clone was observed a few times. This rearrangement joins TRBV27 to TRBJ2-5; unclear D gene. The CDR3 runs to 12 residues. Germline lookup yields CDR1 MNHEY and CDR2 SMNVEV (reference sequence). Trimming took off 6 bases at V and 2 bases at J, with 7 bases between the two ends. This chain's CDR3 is CASSHKQETQYF. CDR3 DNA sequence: TGTGCCAGCAGCCACAAACAAGAGACCCAGTACTTC.

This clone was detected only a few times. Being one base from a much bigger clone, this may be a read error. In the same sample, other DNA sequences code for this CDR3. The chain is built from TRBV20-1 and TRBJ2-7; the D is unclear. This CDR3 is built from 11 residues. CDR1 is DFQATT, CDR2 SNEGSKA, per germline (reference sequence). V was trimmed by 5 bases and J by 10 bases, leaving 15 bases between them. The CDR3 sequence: CSAQDWPKQYF. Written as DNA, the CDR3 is TGCAGTGCTCAGGATTGGCCTAAACAGTACTTC.

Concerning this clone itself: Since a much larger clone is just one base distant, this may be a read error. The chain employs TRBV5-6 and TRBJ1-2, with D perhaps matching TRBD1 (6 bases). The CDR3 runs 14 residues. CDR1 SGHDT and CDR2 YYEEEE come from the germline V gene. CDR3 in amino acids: CPSSSGHLNYGYTF. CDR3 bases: TGTCCCAGCAGCTCGGGACACCTTAACTATGGCTACACCTTC.

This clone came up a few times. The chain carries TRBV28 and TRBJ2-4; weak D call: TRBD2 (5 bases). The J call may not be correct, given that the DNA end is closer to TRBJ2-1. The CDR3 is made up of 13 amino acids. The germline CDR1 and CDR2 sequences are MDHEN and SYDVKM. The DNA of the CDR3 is TGTGCCAGCAGTTTATTGGACTCCCGATCGCAGTTCTTC. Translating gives CASSLLDSRSQFF.

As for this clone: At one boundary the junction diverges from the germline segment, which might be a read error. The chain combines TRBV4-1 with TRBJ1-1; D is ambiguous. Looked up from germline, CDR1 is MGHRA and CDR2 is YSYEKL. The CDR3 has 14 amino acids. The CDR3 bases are TGCGCCAGCAGACAAGCTCCCGCTAACACTGAAGCTTTCTTT. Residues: CASRQAPANTEAFF.

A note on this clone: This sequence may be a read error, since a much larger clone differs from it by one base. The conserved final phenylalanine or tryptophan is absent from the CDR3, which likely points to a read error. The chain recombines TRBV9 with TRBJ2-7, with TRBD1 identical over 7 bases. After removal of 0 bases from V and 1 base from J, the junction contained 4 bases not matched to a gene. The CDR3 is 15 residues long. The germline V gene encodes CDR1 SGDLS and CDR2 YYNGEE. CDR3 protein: CASSVAWGQSYEQYL. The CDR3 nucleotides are TGTGCCAGCAGCGTAGCTTGGGGACAGTCCTACGAGCAGTACCTC.

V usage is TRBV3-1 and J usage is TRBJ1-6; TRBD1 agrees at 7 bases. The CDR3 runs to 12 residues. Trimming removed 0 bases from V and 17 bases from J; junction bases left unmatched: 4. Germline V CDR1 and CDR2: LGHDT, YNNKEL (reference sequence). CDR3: CASSQDTGEIHF. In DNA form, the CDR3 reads TGTGCCAGCAGCCAAGACACAGGGGAAATCCACTTT. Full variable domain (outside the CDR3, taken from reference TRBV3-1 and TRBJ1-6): DTAVSQTPKYLVTQMGNDKSIKCEQNLGHDTMYWYKQDSKKFLKIMFSYNNKELIINETVPNRFSPKSPDKAHLNLHINSLELGDSAVYFCASSQDTGEIHFGNGTRLTVT.

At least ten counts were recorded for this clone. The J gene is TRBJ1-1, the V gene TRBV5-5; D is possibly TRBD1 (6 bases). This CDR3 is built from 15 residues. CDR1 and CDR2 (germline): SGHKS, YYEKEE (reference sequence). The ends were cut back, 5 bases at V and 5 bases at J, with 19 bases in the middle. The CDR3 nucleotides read TGTGCCAGCAGGAGAGGAGGGGGTGTAGGGACTGAAGCTTTCTTT. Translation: CASRRGGGVGTEAFF.

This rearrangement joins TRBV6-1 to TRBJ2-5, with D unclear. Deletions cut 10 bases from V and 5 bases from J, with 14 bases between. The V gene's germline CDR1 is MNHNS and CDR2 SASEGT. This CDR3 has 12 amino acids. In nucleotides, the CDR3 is TGTGCCAACAGCCCCAGATCGGAGACCCAGTACTTC. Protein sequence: CANSPRSETQYF.